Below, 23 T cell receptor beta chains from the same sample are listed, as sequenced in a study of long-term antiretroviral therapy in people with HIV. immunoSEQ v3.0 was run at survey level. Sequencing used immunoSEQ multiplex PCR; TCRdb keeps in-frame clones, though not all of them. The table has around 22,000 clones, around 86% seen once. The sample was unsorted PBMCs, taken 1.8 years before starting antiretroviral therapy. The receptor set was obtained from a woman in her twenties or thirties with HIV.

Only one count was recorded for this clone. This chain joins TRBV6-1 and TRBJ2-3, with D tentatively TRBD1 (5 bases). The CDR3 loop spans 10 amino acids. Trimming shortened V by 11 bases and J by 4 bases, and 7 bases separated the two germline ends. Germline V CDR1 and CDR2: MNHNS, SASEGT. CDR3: CALGADTQYF. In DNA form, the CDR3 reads TGTGCCCTAGGGGCAGATACGCAGTATTTT.

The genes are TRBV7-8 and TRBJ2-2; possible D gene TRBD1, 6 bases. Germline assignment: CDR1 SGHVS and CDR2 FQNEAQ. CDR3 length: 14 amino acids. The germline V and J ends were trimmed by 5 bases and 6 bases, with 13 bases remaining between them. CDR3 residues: CASSRVEGAGELFF. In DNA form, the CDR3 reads TGTGCCAGCAGCCGCGTAGAGGGGGCCGGGGAGCTGTTTTTT.

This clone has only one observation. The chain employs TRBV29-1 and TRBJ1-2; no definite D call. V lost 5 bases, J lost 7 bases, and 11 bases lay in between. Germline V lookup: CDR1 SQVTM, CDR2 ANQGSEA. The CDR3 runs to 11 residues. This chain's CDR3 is CSVSTASGYTF. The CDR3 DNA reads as TGCAGCGTTAGTACGGCGTCTGGCTACACCTTC.

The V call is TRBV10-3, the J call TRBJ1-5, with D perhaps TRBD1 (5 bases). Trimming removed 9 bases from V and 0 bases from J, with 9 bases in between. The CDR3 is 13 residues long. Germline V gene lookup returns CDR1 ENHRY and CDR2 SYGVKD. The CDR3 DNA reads TGTGCCATGGGGGGGGGTAGCAATCAGCCCCAGCATTTT. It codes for CAMGGGSNQPQHF.

In DNA, the CDR3 is TGCGCCAGCAGCTTGAGGGTCGGCGGGGGACAGGGGGCTTCAGGTGAAGCTTTCTTT. It codes for CASSLRVGGGQGASGEAFF. The chain has TRBV5-1 and TRBJ1-1; 12 positions match TRBD1. Per the germline V gene, CDR1 is SGHRS and CDR2 is YFSETQ. The CDR3 totals 19 residues. The V and J ends lost 1 base and 7 bases, in that order; junction bases with no gene match: 17.

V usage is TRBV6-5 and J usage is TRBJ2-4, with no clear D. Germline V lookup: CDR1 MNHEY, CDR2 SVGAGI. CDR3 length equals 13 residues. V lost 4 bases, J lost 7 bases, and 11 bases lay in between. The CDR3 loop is CASSSSLKNIQYF. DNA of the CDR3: TGTGCCAGCAGTTCAAGCCTGAAGAACATTCAGTACTTC.

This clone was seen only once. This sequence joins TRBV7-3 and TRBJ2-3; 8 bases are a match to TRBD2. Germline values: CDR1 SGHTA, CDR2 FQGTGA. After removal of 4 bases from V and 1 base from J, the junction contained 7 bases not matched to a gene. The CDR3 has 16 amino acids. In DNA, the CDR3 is TGTGCCAGCAGCTCGTCTAGCGGGTTCGGCACAGATACGCAGTATTTT. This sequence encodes CASSSSSGFGTDTQYF.

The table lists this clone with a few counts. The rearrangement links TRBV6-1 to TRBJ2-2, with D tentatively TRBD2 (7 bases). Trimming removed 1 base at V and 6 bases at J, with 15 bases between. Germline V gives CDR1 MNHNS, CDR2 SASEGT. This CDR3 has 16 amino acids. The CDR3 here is CASSEERGGRSGELFF. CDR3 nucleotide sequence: TGTGCCAGCAGTGAAGAGAGGGGGGGGCGGTCCGGGGAGCTGTTTTTT.

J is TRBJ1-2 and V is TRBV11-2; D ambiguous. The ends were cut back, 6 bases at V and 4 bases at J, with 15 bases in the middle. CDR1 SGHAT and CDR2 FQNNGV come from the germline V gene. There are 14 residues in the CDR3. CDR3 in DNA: TGTGCCAGCAGTCGTACCCCTTGGCTCTATGGCTACACCTTC. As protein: CASSRTPWLYGYTF. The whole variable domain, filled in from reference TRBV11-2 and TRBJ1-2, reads EAGVAQSPRYKIIEKRQSVAFWCNPISGHATLYWYQQILGQGPKLLIQFQNNGVVDDSQLPKDRFSAERLKGVDSTLKIQPAKLEDSAVYLCASSRTPWLYGYTFGSGTRLTVV.

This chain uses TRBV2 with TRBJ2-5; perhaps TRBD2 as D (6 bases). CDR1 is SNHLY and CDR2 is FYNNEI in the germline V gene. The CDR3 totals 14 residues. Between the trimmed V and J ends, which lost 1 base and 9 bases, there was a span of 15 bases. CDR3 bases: TGTGCCAGCAGTGAAGATGGAGGGAACAGTGCCCAGTACTTC. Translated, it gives CASSEDGGNSAQYF. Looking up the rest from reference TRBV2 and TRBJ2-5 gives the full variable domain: EPEVTQTPSHQVTQMGQEVILRCVPISNHLYFYWYRQILGQKVEFLVSFYNNEISEKSEIFDDQFSVERPDGSNFTLKIRSTKLEDSAMYFCASSEDGGNSAQYFGPGTRLLVL.

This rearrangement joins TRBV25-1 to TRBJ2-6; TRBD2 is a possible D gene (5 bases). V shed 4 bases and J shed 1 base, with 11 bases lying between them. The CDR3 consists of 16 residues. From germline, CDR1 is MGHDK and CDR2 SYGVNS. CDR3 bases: TGTGCCAGCAGTGCCCTCCGGGATTCTGGGGCCAACGTCCTGACTTTC. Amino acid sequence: CASSALRDSGANVLTF. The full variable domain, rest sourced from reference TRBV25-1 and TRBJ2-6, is EADIYQTPRYLVIGTGKKITLECSQTMGHDKMYWYQQDPGMELHLIHYSYGVNSTEKGDLSSESTVSRIRTEHFPLTLESARPSHTSQYLCASSALRDSGANVLTFGAGSRLTVL.

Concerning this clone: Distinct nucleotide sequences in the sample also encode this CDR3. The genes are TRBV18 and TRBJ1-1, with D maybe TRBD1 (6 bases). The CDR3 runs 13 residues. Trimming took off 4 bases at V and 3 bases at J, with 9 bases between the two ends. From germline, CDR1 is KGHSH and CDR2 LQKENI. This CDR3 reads CASSHREDTEAFF. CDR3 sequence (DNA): TGTGCCAGCTCACACAGGGAGGACACTGAAGCTTTCTTT.

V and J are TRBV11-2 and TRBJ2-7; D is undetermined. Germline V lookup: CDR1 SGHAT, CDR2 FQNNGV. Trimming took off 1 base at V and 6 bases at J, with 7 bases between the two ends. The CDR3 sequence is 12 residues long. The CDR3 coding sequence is TGTGCCAGCAGCTTAGGAGGAGTCGAGCAGTACTTC. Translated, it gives CASSLGGVEQYF.

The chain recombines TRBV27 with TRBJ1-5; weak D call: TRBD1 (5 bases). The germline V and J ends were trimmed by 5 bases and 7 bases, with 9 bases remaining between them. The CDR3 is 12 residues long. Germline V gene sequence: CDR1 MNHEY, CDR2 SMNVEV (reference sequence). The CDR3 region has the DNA TGTGCCAGCAGTACAGGATCACAGCCCCAGCATTTT. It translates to CASSTGSQPQHF.

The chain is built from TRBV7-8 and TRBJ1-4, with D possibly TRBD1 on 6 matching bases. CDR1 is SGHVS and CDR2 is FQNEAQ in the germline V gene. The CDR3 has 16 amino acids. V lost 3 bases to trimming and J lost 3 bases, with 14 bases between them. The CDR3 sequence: CASSFGSGASNEKLFF. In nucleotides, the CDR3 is TGTGCCAGCAGCTTTGGATCGGGGGCCTCTAATGAAAAACTGTTTTTT.

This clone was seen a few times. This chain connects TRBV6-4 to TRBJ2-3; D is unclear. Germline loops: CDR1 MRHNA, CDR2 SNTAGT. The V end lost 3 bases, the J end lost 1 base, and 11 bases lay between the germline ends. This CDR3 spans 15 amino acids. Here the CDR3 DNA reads TGTGCCAGCAGTGATGGGGTTGGGGGCACAGATACGCAGTATTTT. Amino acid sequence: CASSDGVGGTDTQYF.

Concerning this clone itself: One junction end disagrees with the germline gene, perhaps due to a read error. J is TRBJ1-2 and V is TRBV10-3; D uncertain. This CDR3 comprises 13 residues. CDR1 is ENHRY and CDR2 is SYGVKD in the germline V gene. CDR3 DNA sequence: TGTGCCAGCAGTGAAGAGCCCGATTATGGCTACACCTTC. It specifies CASSEEPDYGYTF.

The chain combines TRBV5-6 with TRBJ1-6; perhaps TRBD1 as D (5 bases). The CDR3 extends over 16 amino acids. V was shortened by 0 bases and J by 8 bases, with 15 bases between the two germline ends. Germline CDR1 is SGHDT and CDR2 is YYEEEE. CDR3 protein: CASSLGTTSPHSPLHF. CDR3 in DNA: TGTGCCAGCAGCTTGGGGACAACATCCCCGCATTCACCCCTCCACTTT.

The CDR3 sequence is CASSIKGTGKYNSPLHF. In nucleotides, the CDR3 is TGTGCCAGTAGTATTAAGGGGACAGGAAAATATAATTCACCCCTCCACTTT. V and J are TRBV19 and TRBJ1-6, with TRBD1 identical over 8 bases. The CDR3 is 17 residues long. From germline, CDR1 is LNHDA and CDR2 SQIVND (reference sequence). The V and J ends lost 3 bases and 4 bases, in that order; junction bases with no gene match: 8.

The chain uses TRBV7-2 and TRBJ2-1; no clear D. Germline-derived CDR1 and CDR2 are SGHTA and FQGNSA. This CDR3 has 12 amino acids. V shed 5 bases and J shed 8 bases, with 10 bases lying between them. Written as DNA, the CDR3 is TGTGCCAGCAGCCCCACCGTCGATGAGCAGTTCTTC. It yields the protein CASSPTVDEQFF. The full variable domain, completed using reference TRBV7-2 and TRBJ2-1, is GAGVSQSPSNKVTEKGKDVELRCDPISGHTALYWYRQSLGQGLEFLIYFQGNSAPDKSGLPSDRFSAERTGGSVSTLTIQRTQQEDSAVYLCASSPTVDEQFFGPGTRLTVL.

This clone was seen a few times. The CDR3 bases are TGTGCCAGCAGGATGACAGGGGACTACGAGCAGTACTTC. It specifies CASRMTGDYEQYF. V is TRBV5-4 and J is TRBJ2-7; 8 bases are a match to TRBD1. J was trimmed by 3 bases and V by 5 bases; bases with no gene match: 4. In germline, CDR1 is SGHNT, CDR2 YYREEE (reference sequence). The CDR3 is made up of 13 amino acids.

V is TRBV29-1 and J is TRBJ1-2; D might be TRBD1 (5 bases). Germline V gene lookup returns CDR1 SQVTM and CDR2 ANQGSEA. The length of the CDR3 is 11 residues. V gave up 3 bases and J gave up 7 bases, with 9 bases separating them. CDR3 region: CSVERGGGYTF. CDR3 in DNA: TGCAGCGTTGAGAGGGGAGGTGGCTACACCTTC.

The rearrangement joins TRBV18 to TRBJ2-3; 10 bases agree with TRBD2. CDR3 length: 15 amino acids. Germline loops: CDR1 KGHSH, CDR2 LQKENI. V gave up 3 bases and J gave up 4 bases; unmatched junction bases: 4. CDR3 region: CASSPPGTSADTQYF. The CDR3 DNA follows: TGTGCCAGCTCACCCCCCGGGACTAGCGCAGATACGCAGTATTTT.